The 32 T cell receptor beta chains presented below share a single source sample, sequenced in a study of blood T cell repertoires in COVID-19. Sequencing was performed with immunoSEQ multiplex PCR; in TCRdb, only in-frame clones are kept and a portion is missing. The profile shows under 300,000 clones, approximately 82% of them singletons. Source material: PBMCs or T cells enriched from blood (not recorded which). The receptors originated from a man aged 35-49 years who had recovered from COVID-19.

The chain is built from TRBV15 and TRBJ2-5; 8 bases agree with TRBD1. This CDR3 has 14 residues. Germline-derived CDR1 and CDR2 are LNHNV and YYDKDF (reference sequence). V dropped 5 bases and J dropped 4; count of bases not matched to a gene: 6. CDR3 residues: CATSRTQGGETQYF. CDR3 bases: TGTGCCACCAGCCGTACACAGGGGGGAGAGACCCAGTACTTC.

The chain recombines TRBV6-5 with TRBJ2-7; the match to TRBD2 covers 8 bases. The germline gives CDR1 MNHEY, CDR2 SVGAGI. V shed 0 bases, J shed 0 bases, and the junction held 4 bases outside the gene matches. CDR3 length equals 16 residues. The CDR3 region is CASSYSGTRSSYEQYF. CDR3 sequence (DNA): TGTGCCAGCAGTTACTCCGGGACTAGGAGCTCCTACGAGCAGTACTTC.

The chain has TRBV11-2 and TRBJ2-6, with D maybe TRBD2 (6 bases). This CDR3 has 14 amino acids. Trimming took off 9 bases at V and 4 bases at J, with 13 bases between the two ends. Germline CDR1 is SGHAT and CDR2 is FQNNGV. Here the CDR3 DNA reads TGTGCCAGTCCGGCGGGGTCAGGGGCCAACGTCCTGACTTTC. Translating gives CASPAGSGANVLTF.

The chain is built from TRBV28 and TRBJ2-7; 9 positions agree with TRBD1. Germline CDR1 MDHEN, CDR2 SYDVKM. The V and J ends lost 7 bases and 2 bases, in that order; junction bases with no gene match: 9. The CDR3 sequence is 15 residues long. CDR3: CASTSYRGLTYEQYF. Written as DNA, the CDR3 is TGTGCCAGCACCTCGTACAGGGGGCTAACCTACGAGCAGTACTTC. The full variable domain, in which reference TRBV28 and TRBJ2-7 provide the parts outside the CDR3, is DVKVTQSSRYLVKRTGEKVFLECVQDMDHENMFWYRQDPGLGLRLIYFSYDVKMKEKGDIPEGYSVSREKKERFSLILESASTNQTSMYLCASTSYRGLTYEQYFGPGTRLTVT.

This chain joins TRBV28 and TRBJ1-2, with 7 bases fitting TRBD1. Trimming at V came to 5 bases and at J to 0 bases, leaving 9 bases not matched to a gene. Germline CDR1 is MDHEN and CDR2 is SYDVKM. This CDR3 contains 16 residues. The CDR3 protein is CASSPAGTVPNYGYTF. CDR3 in DNA: TGTGCCAGCAGTCCGGCGGGGACAGTGCCTAACTATGGCTACACCTTC.

The V call is TRBV10-3, the J call TRBJ1-3; weak D call: TRBD1 (5 bases). The germline V and J ends were trimmed by 3 bases and 2 bases, with 8 bases remaining between them. The V gene's germline CDR1 is ENHRY and CDR2 SYGVKD. The CDR3 is 14 amino acids. Here the CDR3 DNA reads TGTGCCATCAGTGACGGGGGGGCTGGAAACACCATATATTTT. Its protein is CAISDGGAGNTIYF.

The genes are TRBV18 and TRBJ2-3; the D gene is possibly TRBD2 (6 bases). Germline loops: CDR1 KGHSH, CDR2 LQKENI. Between the trimmed V and J ends, which lost 4 bases and 3 bases, there was a span of 11 bases. This CDR3 is built from 14 residues. The CDR3 region is CASSQGLTTDTQYF. Here the CDR3 DNA reads TGTGCCAGCTCACAGGGACTTACGACAGATACGCAGTATTTT. The entire variable domain, with the rest obtained from reference TRBV18 and TRBJ2-3, is as follows: NAGVMQNPRHLVRRRGQEARLRCSPMKGHSHVYWYRQLPEEGLKFMVYLQKENIIDESGMPKERFSAEFPKEGPSILRIQQVVRGDSAAYFCASSQGLTTDTQYFGPGTRLTVL.

V usage is TRBV2 and J usage is TRBJ2-1; 11 bases map to TRBD2. The CDR3 is 14 residues long. Germline CDR1 and CDR2: SNHLY and FYNNEI. V dropped 7 bases and J dropped 8; count of bases not matched to a gene: 7. The CDR3 DNA sequence: TGTGCCAGCAACATACTAGCGGGGGTCGATGAGCAGTTCTTC. Translated, it gives CASNILAGVDEQFF. Filled out from reference TRBV2 and TRBJ2-1, the complete variable domain reads EPEVTQTPSHQVTQMGQEVILRCVPISNHLYFYWYRQILGQKVEFLVSFYNNEISEKSEIFDDQFSVERPDGSNFTLKIRSTKLEDSAMYFCASNILAGVDEQFFGPGTRLTVL.

This clone was detected ten times or more. V gene TRBV2 combines with J gene TRBJ2-7, with TRBD2 identical over 9 bases. Germline lookup yields CDR1 SNHLY and CDR2 FYNNEI. Trimming removed 7 bases from V and 7 bases from J; junction bases left unmatched: 8. The CDR3 is 13 residues long. DNA of the CDR3: TGTGCCAGCAAGGCGGGAGGGCCGAGAGAGCAGTACTTC. Translated, it gives CASKAGGPREQYF.

The genes are TRBV7-2 and TRBJ2-5; a possible D gene is TRBD2 (5 bases). Trimming cost V 8 bases and J 2 bases, with 12 bases left between them. This CDR3 is 13 amino acids long. Per the germline V gene, CDR1 is SGHTA and CDR2 is FQGNSA. The CDR3 sequence: CASALRGQETQYF. The CDR3 DNA is TGTGCCAGCGCCCTTCGGGGACAAGAGACCCAGTACTTC.

This chain links TRBV12-3 or TRBV12-4 with TRBJ2-5; D gene ambiguous. V was cut by 5 bases and J by 2 bases, with 3 bases left in between. The CDR3 has 11 amino acids. CDR3 region: CASSLQETQYF. The CDR3 bases are TGTGCCAGCAGTCTACAAGAGACCCAGTACTTC.

The rearrangement uses TRBV7-3 and TRBJ2-7, with 8 bases lining up with TRBD1. J gave up 6 bases and V 5 bases, and 6 bases lay outside the gene matches. The V gene's germline CDR1 is SGHTA and CDR2 FQGTGA. The CDR3 covers 13 residues. In DNA, the CDR3 is TGTGCCAGCAGCATTGACAGGGGACGCGAGCAGTACTTC. Protein: CASSIDRGREQYF.

V and J are TRBV5-4 and TRBJ2-3, with 7 bases identical to TRBD2. The CDR3 has 17 amino acids. V lost 4 bases to trimming and J lost 1 base; unmatched junction nucleotides: 12. Looked up from germline, CDR1 is SGHNT and CDR2 is YYREEE (reference sequence). The chain's CDR3 is CASSLPTSAGGTDTQYF. The CDR3 DNA reads as TGTGCCAGCAGCCTCCCCACCTCGGCGGGGGGCACAGATACGCAGTATTTT.

The DNA for the CDR3 is TGTGCCAGCAGGAGCCGAGATACGCAGTATTTT. As protein: CASRSRDTQYF. This chain joins TRBV5-8 and TRBJ2-3; the D is unclear. The CDR3 runs 11 residues. Germline assignment: CDR1 SGHTS and CDR2 YDEGEE. Trimming cost V 5 bases and J 5 bases, with 6 bases left between them. Full variable domain (outside the CDR3, taken from reference TRBV5-8 and TRBJ2-3): EAGVTQSPTHLIKTRGQQATLRCSPISGHTSVYWYQQALGLGLQFLLWYDEGEERNRGNFPPRFSGRQFPNYSSELNVNALELEDSALYLCASRSRDTQYFGPGTRLTVL.

The rearrangement uses TRBV7-2 and TRBJ1-6; D perhaps matches TRBD1 (5 bases). The CDR3 runs to 17 residues. CDR1 and CDR2 (germline): SGHTA, FQGNSA. The V gene lost 2 bases and the J gene lost 3 bases, with 14 bases spanning the gap. CDR3 DNA: TGTGCCAGCAGCTTATGGGGCAGGGAGGGCTATAATTCACCCCTCCACTTT. Its translation is CASSLWGREGYNSPLHF.

The chain carries TRBV7-9 and TRBJ1-3; D remains ambiguous. From germline, CDR1 is SEHNR and CDR2 FQNEAQ (reference sequence). V was trimmed by 6 bases and J by 2 bases, leaving 11 bases between them. This CDR3 comprises 14 residues. The chain's CDR3 is CASSLRTAGNTIYF. The DNA of the CDR3 is TGTGCCAGCAGTCTAAGGACTGCTGGAAACACCATATATTTT. Drawing the rest from reference TRBV7-9 and TRBJ1-3, the complete variable domain is DTGVSQNPRHKITKRGQNVTFRCDPISEHNRLYWYRQTLGQGPEFLTYFQNEAQLEKSRLLSDRFSAERPKGSFSTLEIQRTEQGDSAMYLCASSLRTAGNTIYFGEGSWLTVV.

This clone has just a few counts. The V gene is TRBV10-3, the J gene TRBJ2-5; TRBD2 is a possible D gene (6 bases). Trimming pared 6 bases from V and 4 bases from J, leaving 12 bases between. CDR1 ENHRY and CDR2 SYGVKD come from the germline V gene. The CDR3 totals 13 residues. The DNA of the CDR3 is TGTGCCATCAGGCAGGGAGGTGCAGAGACCCAGTACTTC. It yields the protein CAIRQGGAETQYF.

This sequence joins TRBV5-6 and TRBJ2-4; D possibly corresponds to TRBD2 (6 bases). CDR1 is SGHDT and CDR2 is YYEEEE in the germline V gene. The CDR3 sequence is 15 residues long. V lost 4 bases and J lost 0, with 11 bases in between. The CDR3: CASSLPSEAKNIQYF. The CDR3 DNA is TGTGCCAGCAGCCTTCCTAGCGAAGCCAAAAACATTCAGTACTTC.

The V call is TRBV7-9, the J call TRBJ2-2; TRBD1 is a possible D gene (6 bases). Germline V lookup: CDR1 SEHNR, CDR2 FQNEAQ (reference sequence). The CDR3 has 14 residues. V lost 2 bases and J 5 bases, leaving 9 bases between the germline ends. The CDR3 DNA reads as TGTGCCAGCAGCTTATCAGGGGTGACCGGGGAGCTGTTTTTT. It yields the protein CASSLSGVTGELFF. Together with reference TRBV7-9 and TRBJ2-2, the CDR3 gives the full variable domain: DTGVSQNPRHKITKRGQNVTFRCDPISEHNRLYWYRQTLGQGPEFLTYFQNEAQLEKSRLLSDRFSAERPKGSFSTLEIQRTEQGDSAMYLCASSLSGVTGELFFGEGSRLTVL.

The chain recombines TRBV24-1 with TRBJ2-6; 9 nucleotides match TRBD1. CDR3 length: 17 residues. Trimming took 5 bases from V and 0 from J; bases not matched to a gene: 4. Per germline, CDR1 KGHDR and CDR2 SFDVKD. The CDR3 sequence is CATSGRTGASGANVLTF. As DNA, the CDR3 is TGTGCCACCAGTGGAAGGACAGGGGCCTCTGGGGCCAACGTCCTGACTTTC.

The genes are TRBV6-5 and TRBJ1-1; D uncertain. Trimming left V 6 bases short and J 10 bases short, with 15 bases between. CDR1 is MNHEY and CDR2 is SVGAGI in the germline V gene. The CDR3 has 12 amino acids. In DNA, the CDR3 is TGTGCCAGCAGCTCCACCCGGGGAGTAGCTTTCTTT. This encodes CASSSTRGVAFF.

This clone has just a few counts. The chain couples TRBV2 to TRBJ1-6; TRBD1 aligns across 9 bases. J gave up 8 bases and V 4 bases, and 9 bases lay outside the gene matches. The CDR3 has 16 amino acids. Germline V CDR1 and CDR2: SNHLY, FYNNEI. The CDR3 reads CASSGDRDRAYSPLHF. Here the CDR3 DNA reads TGTGCCAGCAGTGGGGACAGGGACCGGGCGTATTCACCCCTCCACTTT.

This chain links TRBV7-3 with TRBJ1-2, with D tentatively TRBD1 (6 bases). In germline, CDR1 is SGHTA, CDR2 FQGTGA. V lost 7 bases to trimming and J lost 5 bases, with 11 bases between them. CDR3 length equals 12 residues. As DNA, the CDR3 is TGTGCCAGCACCCCACAGGGTTATGGCTACACCTTC. Protein sequence: CASTPQGYGYTF.

The gene calls are TRBV19 and TRBJ2-3; 8 bases are a match to TRBD2. This CDR3 is built from 13 residues. V gave up 6 bases and J gave up 6 bases; unmatched junction bases: 5. Germline CDR1 reads LNHDA; CDR2 reads SQIVND (reference sequence). The CDR3 sequence is CASSGGAMDTQYF. CDR3 in DNA: TGTGCCAGTAGCGGGGGGGCGATGGATACGCAGTATTTT.

This clone was picked up one time. This chain joins TRBV14 and TRBJ1-5; the D is unclear. CDR1 is SGHDN and CDR2 is FVKESK in the germline V gene. The CDR3 runs to 14 residues. V was pared by 2 bases and J by 7 bases, with 12 bases between. CDR3 in amino acids: CASSQSTEQQPQHF. CDR3 coding DNA: TGTGCCAGCAGCCAATCGACCGAACAGCAGCCCCAGCATTTT.

The chain combines TRBV6-2 or TRBV6-3 with TRBJ2-7, with a weak D call TRBD2 (6 bases). The CDR3 is 16 residues long. Trimming took 5 bases from V and 1 from J, leaving 18 bases between them. Germline V gene lookup returns CDR1 MNHEY and CDR2 SVGEGT. The CDR3 DNA reads TGTGCCAGCAGTCCGCGGGACTTCCCGACGTCCTACGAGCAGTACTTC. This sequence encodes CASSPRDFPTSYEQYF.

This clone came up once. The V gene is TRBV28, the J gene TRBJ1-5; possibly TRBD1 for D (5 bases). V lost 8 bases and J lost 15, with 23 bases in between. CDR1 MDHEN and CDR2 SYDVKM come from the germline V gene. The CDR3 spans 13 residues. Written as DNA, the CDR3 is TGTGCCAGCGAGGAGCTTCTATCAGCTGGGGCGCATTTT. Residues: CASEELLSAGAHF. Together with reference TRBV28 and TRBJ1-5, the CDR3 gives the full variable domain: DVKVTQSSRYLVKRTGEKVFLECVQDMDHENMFWYRQDPGLGLRLIYFSYDVKMKEKGDIPEGYSVSREKKERFSLILESASTNQTSMYLCASEELLSAGAHFGDGTRLSIL.

Only one count was recorded for this clone. V usage is TRBV24-1 and J usage is TRBJ1-3; D unresolved. The CDR3 runs to 13 residues. In germline, CDR1 is KGHDR, CDR2 SFDVKD. V shed 4 bases and J shed 6 bases, with 9 bases lying between them. CDR3 region: CATSDPRVNTIYF. The CDR3 DNA sequence: TGTGCCACCAGTGACCCGAGGGTAAACACCATATATTTT.

By sample fraction, this clone is medium-sized. The genes are TRBV7-3 and TRBJ2-3; the D gene is possibly TRBD2 (6 bases). The length of the CDR3 is 15 residues. Germline V lookup: CDR1 SGHTA, CDR2 FQGTGA. Trimming cost V 5 bases and J 3 bases, with 15 bases left between them. The CDR3 nucleotides read TGTGCCAGCAGCCATGACAGTGGGGGGACAGATACGCAGTATTTT. Protein: CASSHDSGGTDTQYF.

The chain is built from TRBV28 and TRBJ1-3; tentatively, D is TRBD1 (5 bases). Germline-derived CDR1 and CDR2 are MDHEN and SYDVKM. V lost 4 bases, J lost 4 bases, and 8 bases lay in between. This CDR3 comprises 13 residues. The CDR3: CASSWGEGNTIYF. The CDR3, as DNA: TGTGCCAGCAGTTGGGGGGAGGGAAACACCATATATTTT.

This chain connects TRBV28 to TRBJ2-7, with D uncertain. The germline V and J ends were trimmed by 3 bases and 0 bases, with 9 bases remaining between them. The germline gives CDR1 MDHEN, CDR2 SYDVKM. The CDR3 sequence is 14 residues long. CDR3 sequence (DNA): TGTGCCAGCAGTTTTGTGGGCCGCTCCTACGAGCAGTACTTC. Protein sequence: CASSFVGRSYEQYF. The full variable domain, completed using reference TRBV28 and TRBJ2-7, is DVKVTQSSRYLVKRTGEKVFLECVQDMDHENMFWYRQDPGLGLRLIYFSYDVKMKEKGDIPEGYSVSREKKERFSLILESASTNQTSMYLCASSFVGRSYEQYFGPGTRLTVT.

CDR3 nucleotide sequence: TGCGCCAGCAGCTTACCGGGACTAGCGGGGAACACAGATACGCAGTATTTT. Its translation: CASSLPGLAGNTDTQYF. The chain has TRBV5-1 and TRBJ2-3, with 13 bases matching TRBD2. Germline V CDR1 and CDR2: SGHRS, YFSETQ. After removal of 2 bases from V and 2 bases from J, the junction contained 5 bases not matched to a gene. CDR3 size: 17 residues.